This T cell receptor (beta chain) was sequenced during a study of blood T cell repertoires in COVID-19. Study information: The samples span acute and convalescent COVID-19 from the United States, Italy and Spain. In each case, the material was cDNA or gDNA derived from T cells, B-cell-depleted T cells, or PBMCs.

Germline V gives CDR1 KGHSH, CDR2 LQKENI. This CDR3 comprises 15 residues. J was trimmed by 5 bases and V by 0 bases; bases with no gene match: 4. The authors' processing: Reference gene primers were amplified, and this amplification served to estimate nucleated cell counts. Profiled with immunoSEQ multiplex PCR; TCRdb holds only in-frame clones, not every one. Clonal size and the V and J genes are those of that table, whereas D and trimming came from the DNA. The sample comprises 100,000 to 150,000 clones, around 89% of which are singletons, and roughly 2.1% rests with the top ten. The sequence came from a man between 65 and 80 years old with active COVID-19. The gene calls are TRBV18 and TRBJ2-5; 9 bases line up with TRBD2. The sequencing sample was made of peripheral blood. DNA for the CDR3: TGTGCCAGCTCACCACCGGAGCGGGAGGCGGAGACCCAGTACTTC. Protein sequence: CASSPPEREAETQYF.